This TCR beta chain came from a study of cytomegalovirus exposure and HLA in healthy donors. The CDR3 covers 13 residues. Trimming took off 2 bases at V and 5 bases at J, with 10 bases between the two ends. The germline gives CDR1 SGHVS, CDR2 FNYEAQ. About this clone: Antigen: not known.

The PCR made use of 60 Vbeta and 13 Jbeta primers. In the original processing: An analysis that came later counted roughly 80 million unique TCR beta chains, around 12 million shared. Assay: immunoSEQ multiplex PCR; the TCRdb copy retains only in-frame clones and omits some. From that table come the V and J calls and clone size; the DNA was used to work out D and trimming. This sample has fewer than 200,000 clones; around 80% occur once, and the top ten carry 2.2%. Study-level findings and limits: V- and J-gene trimming in TCR beta was tied to a missense DCLRE1C variant by an analysis performed later. Serostatus for CMV was the only available immune exposure information.

The chain couples TRBV7-6 to TRBJ2-7, with D possibly being TRBD1 (6 bases). The sample was PBMCs. The TCR sequence derives from a woman aged 30 to 39 in good health and CMV-seronegative. CDR3 loop: CASSLNRADEQYF. The CDR3, as DNA: TGTGCCAGCAGCTTAAACAGGGCGGACGAGCAGTACTTC.